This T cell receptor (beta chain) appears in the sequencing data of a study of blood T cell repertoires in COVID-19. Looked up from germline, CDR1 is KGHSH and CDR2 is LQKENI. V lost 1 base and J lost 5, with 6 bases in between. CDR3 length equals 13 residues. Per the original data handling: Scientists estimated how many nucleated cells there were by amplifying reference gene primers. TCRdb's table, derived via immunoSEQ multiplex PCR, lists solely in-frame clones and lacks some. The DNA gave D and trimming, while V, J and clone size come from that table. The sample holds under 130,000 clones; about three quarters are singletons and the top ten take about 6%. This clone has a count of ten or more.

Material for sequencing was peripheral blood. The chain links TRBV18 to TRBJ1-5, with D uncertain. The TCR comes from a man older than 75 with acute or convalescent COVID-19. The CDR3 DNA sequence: TGTGCCAGCTCACCACTGCAGGATCAGCCCCAGCATTTT. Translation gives CASSPLQDQPQHF.